The clone carrying this T cell receptor beta chain is labeled medium-sized. Assay: immunoSEQ multiplex PCR; the TCRdb copy retains only in-frame clones and omits some. This table has about 2,500 clones, 25% to 35% appearing once. The source of the sample is a study of graft-versus-host responses after intestinal transplantation. Study at large: Among the recipients, transplants were multivisceral, liver-intestinal, or isolated intestinal. The study gave all recipients anti-thymocyte globulin induction, then tacrolimus and steroids for 2 to 3 years.

Sequences were derived from alloreactive CD4+ T cells from a mixed lymphocyte reaction culture, sampled before transplantation. Subset in this sample: CFSE-low proliferating T cells sorted from approximately six-day pre-transplant mixed lymphocyte reaction (GvH or HvG direction). This clonotype originated in a human patient who was an organ donor for intestinal transplantation.

CDR3 region: CASRTSGNTGELFF. As DNA, the CDR3 is TGTGCCAGCCGGACTAGCGGGAACACCGGGGAGCTGTTTTTT. This rearrangement joins TRBV7-3 to TRBJ2-2; 10 nucleotides line up with TRBD2. J gave up 1 base and V 8 bases, and 1 base lay outside the gene matches. Germline V lookup: CDR1 SGHTA, CDR2 FQGTGA. The CDR3 is made up of 14 amino acids.